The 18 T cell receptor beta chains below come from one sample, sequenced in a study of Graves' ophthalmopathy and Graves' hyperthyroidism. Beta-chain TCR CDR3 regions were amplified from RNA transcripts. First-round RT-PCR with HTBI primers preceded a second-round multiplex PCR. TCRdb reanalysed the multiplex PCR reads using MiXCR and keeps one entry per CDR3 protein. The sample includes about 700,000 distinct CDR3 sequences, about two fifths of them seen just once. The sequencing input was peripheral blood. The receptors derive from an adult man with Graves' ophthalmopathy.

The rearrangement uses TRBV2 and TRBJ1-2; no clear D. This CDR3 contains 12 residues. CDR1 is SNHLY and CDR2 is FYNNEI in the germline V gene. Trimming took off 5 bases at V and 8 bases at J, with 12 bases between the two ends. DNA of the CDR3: TGTGCCAGCAGTTCTCGAATTACGGGCTACACCTTC. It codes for CASSSRITGYTF.

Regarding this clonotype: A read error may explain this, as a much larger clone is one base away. The CDR3 reads CARSEALGSGEQTQYF. Here the CDR3 DNA reads TGTGCCAGAAGTGAAGCGCTTGGGTCAGGTGAACAGACCCAGTACTTC. The V call is TRBV2, the J call TRBJ2-5, with D unresolved. The CDR3 runs 16 residues. The germline CDR1 and CDR2 sequences are SNHLY and FYNNEI. Supplemented by reference TRBV2 and TRBJ2-5, the full variable domain reads EPEVTQTPSHQVTQMGQEVILRCVPISNHLYFYWYRQILGQKVEFLVSFYNNEISEKSEIFDDQFSVERPDGSNFTLKIRSTKLEDSAMYFCARSEALGSGEQTQYFGPGTRLLVL.

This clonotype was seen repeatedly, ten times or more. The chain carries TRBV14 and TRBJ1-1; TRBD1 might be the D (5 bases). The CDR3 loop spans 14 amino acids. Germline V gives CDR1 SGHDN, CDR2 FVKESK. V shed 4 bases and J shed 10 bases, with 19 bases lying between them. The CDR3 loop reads CASSLTDNWVGAFF. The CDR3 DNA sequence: TGTGCCAGCAGCCTAACGGACAATTGGGTTGGAGCTTTCTTT.

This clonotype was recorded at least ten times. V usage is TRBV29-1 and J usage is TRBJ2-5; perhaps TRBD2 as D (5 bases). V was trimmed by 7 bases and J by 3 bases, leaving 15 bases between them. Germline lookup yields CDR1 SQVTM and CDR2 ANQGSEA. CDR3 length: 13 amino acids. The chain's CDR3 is CSGIPGNEETQYF. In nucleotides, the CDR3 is TGCAGCGGAATCCCGGGAAACGAAGAGACCCAGTACTTC.

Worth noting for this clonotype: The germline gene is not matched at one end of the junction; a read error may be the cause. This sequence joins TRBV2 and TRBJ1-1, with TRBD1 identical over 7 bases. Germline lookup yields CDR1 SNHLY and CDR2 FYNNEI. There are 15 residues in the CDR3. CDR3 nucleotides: TGTGCCTGCAGTTTTCAGGGGACAGCCAACACTGAAGCTTTCTTT. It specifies CACSFQGTANTEAFF.

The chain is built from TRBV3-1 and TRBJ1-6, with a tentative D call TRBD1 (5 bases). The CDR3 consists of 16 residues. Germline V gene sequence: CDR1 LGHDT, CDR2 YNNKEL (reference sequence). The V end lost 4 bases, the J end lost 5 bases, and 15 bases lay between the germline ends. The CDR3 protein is CASSPRGRAHNSPLHF. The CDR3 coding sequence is TGTGCCAGCAGCCCCCGTGGCAGGGCCCATAATTCACCCCTCCACTTT.

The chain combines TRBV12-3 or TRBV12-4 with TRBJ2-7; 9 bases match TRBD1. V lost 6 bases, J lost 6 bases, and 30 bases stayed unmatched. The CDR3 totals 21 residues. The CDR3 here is CASSYPEKDPLRDRDFCEQYF. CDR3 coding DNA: TGTGCCAGCAGCTACCCAGAGAAGGACCCCCTAAGGGACAGGGACTTCTGCGAGCAGTACTTC.

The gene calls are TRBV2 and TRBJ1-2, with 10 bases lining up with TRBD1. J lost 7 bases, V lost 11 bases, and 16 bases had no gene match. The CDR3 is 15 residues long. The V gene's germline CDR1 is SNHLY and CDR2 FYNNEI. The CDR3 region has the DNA TGTGCCCGGATGGGGGACAGGGGACCTGGTGCTGGCTACACCTTC. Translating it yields CARMGDRGPGAGYTF. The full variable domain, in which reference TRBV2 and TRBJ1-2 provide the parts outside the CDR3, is EPEVTQTPSHQVTQMGQEVILRCVPISNHLYFYWYRQILGQKVEFLVSFYNNEISEKSEIFDDQFSVERPDGSNFTLKIRSTKLEDSAMYFCARMGDRGPGAGYTFGSGTRLTVV.

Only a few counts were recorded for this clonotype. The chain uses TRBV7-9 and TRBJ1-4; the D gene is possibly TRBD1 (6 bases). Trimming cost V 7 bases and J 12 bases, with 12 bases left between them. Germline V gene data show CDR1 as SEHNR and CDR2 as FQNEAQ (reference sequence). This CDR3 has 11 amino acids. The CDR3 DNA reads TGTGCCAGCAACCTAGGGGGAGAACTGTTTTTT. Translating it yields CASNLGGELFF.

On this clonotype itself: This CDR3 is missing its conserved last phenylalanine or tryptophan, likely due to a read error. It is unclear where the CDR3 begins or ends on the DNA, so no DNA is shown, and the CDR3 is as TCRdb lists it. CDR3 region: CASSLEGYNY. V usage is TRBV7-9 and J usage is TRBJ1-4; the table calls TRBD1, which could not be checked here. The CDR3 contains 10 residues when both ends are counted. Per germline, CDR1 SEHNR and CDR2 FQNEAQ (reference sequence).

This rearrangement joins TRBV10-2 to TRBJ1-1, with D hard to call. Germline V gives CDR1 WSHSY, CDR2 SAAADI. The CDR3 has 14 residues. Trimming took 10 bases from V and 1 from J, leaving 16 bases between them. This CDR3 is CATNPGRGNTEAFF. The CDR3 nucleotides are TGCGCCACCAATCCCGGACGGGGGAACACTGAAGCTTTCTTT.

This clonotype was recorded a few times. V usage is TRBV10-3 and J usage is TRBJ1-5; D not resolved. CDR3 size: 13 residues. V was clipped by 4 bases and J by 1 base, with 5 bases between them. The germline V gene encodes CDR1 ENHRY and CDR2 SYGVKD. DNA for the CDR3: TGTGCCATCAGTGGTCTCAGCAATCAGCCCCAGCATTTT. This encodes CAISGLSNQPQHF.

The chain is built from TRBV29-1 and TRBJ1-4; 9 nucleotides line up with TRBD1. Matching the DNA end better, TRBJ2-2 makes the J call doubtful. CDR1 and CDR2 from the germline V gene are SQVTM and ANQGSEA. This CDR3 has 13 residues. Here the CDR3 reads CSVSGQGGGELFF. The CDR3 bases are TGCAGCGTTTCGGGACAGGGAGGCGGGGAGCTGTTTTTT.

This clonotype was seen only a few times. CDR3 sequence: CAWSQQGHGYTF. DNA of the CDR3: TGTGCCTGGAGTCAACAGGGGCACGGCTACACCTTC. The rearrangement uses TRBV30 and TRBJ1-2; 7 nucleotides align to TRBD1. The CDR3 is 12 residues long. Trimming at V came to 2 bases and at J to 8 bases, leaving 5 bases not matched to a gene. Germline CDR1 is GTSNPN and CDR2 is SVGIG (reference sequence).

The CDR3 spells CASNRGDQPQHF. The DNA of the CDR3 is TGTGCCAGCAATAGGGGGGATCAGCCCCAGCATTTT. This sequence joins TRBV10-3 and TRBJ1-5; maybe TRBD1 (6 bases). Trimming removed 10 bases from V and 5 bases from J, with 12 bases in between. CDR3 length: 12 amino acids. Germline CDR1 ENHRY, CDR2 SYGVKD.

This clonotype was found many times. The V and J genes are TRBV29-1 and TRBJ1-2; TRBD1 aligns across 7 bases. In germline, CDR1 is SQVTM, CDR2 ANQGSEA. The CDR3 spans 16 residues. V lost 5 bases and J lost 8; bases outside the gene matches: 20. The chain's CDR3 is CSVLMLGGAGARGYTF. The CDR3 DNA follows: TGCAGCGTTTTAATGTTAGGGGGCGCTGGCGCGAGAGGCTACACCTTC.

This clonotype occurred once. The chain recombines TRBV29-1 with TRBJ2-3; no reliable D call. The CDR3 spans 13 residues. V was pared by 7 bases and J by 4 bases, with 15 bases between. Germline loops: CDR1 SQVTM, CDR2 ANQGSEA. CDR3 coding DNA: TGCAGCGCTTTGACAATTCTGGCAGATACGCAGTATTTT. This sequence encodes CSALTILADTQYF.

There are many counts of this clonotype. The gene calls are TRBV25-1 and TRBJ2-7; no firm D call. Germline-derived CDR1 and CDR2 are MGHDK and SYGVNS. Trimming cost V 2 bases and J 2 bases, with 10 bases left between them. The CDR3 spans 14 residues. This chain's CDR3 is CASSEKYSPYEQYF. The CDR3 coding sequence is TGTGCCAGCAGTGAAAAGTACAGCCCCTACGAGCAGTACTTC.